The 23 T cell receptor beta chains reported below all come from one sample, sequenced in a study of T cell changes during pregnancy in multiple sclerosis. The repertoire was sequenced with immunoSEQ multiplex PCR; TCRdb's copy has only in-frame clones and lacks some. The sample includes approximately 100,000 clones, 94% of them seen just once. Sequenced material: peripheral blood, taken before pregnancy. The receptor source for this set is a female donor with multiple sclerosis, enrolled in a pregnancy study.

The chain is built from TRBV6-1 and TRBJ1-2, with 8 bases fitting TRBD1. The CDR3 has 16 amino acids. Germline CDR1 MNHNS, CDR2 SASEGT. Trimming removed 2 bases from V and 4 bases from J; junction bases left unmatched: 9. The CDR3 reads CASSETSTGVGYGYTF. CDR3 DNA sequence: TGTGCCAGCAGTGAAACCTCGACAGGGGTTGGCTATGGCTACACCTTC.

CDR3 in DNA: TGCGCCAGCAGCCAAGCTTCGGGCTACGAGCAGTACTTC. It translates to CASSQASGYEQYF. The rearrangement uses TRBV4-1 and TRBJ2-7; D is unclear. The CDR3 loop spans 13 amino acids. V was shortened by 1 base and J by 3 bases, with 7 bases between the two germline ends. CDR1 and CDR2 (germline): MGHRA, YSYEKL.

The V and J genes are TRBV19 and TRBJ1-1, with TRBD1 identical over 8 bases. The CDR3 has 16 amino acids. V lost 7 bases and J lost 4; bases outside the gene matches: 14. Germline values: CDR1 LNHDA, CDR2 SQIVND (reference sequence). The CDR3 sequence is CASTRGVGTGGTEAFF. The DNA of the CDR3 is TGTGCCAGTACGAGAGGAGTAGGGACAGGCGGCACTGAAGCTTTCTTT.

This clone has a handful of counts. The V call is TRBV6-1, the J call TRBJ1-1; no firm D call. Between the trimmed V and J ends, which lost 1 base and 0 bases, there was a span of 6 bases. Germline loops: CDR1 MNHNS, CDR2 SASEGT. This CDR3 contains 14 residues. CDR3 protein: CASSEGLMNTEAFF. The CDR3 DNA reads as TGTGCCAGCAGTGAAGGACTGATGAACACTGAAGCTTTCTTT.

V usage is TRBV5-1 and J usage is TRBJ1-1; 8 bases are shared with TRBD1. Germline V lookup: CDR1 SGHRS, CDR2 YFSETQ. The CDR3 length is 15 residues. V was clipped by 3 bases and J by 1 base; unmatched bases: 5. CDR3 residues: CASSWAGGANTEAFF. CDR3 DNA: TGCGCCAGCAGCTGGGCAGGGGGCGCGAACACTGAAGCTTTCTTT.

This chain joins TRBV28 and TRBJ2-5; D possibly corresponds to TRBD1 (5 bases). V gave up 7 bases and J gave up 5 bases, with 20 bases separating them. Germline V CDR1 and CDR2: MDHEN, SYDVKM. CDR3 size: 15 residues. Here the CDR3 reads CASTDSQMNAETQYF. CDR3 nucleotides: TGTGCCAGCACCGACAGTCAAATGAATGCGGAGACCCAGTACTTC.

The gene calls are TRBV7-8 and TRBJ1-2, with 7 bases lining up with TRBD1. Losses at the gene ends were 2 bases for V and 8 bases for J; bases not matched to a gene: 8. The CDR3 totals 14 residues. Germline assignment: CDR1 SGHVS and CDR2 FQNEAQ. The CDR3 coding sequence is TGTGCCAGCAGCTTATACAGGGGTACGGGGGGCTACACCTTC. It is translated as CASSLYRGTGGYTF.

V is TRBV4-1 and J is TRBJ2-3; D is undetermined. Germline V gives CDR1 MGHRA, CDR2 YSYEKL. CDR3 size: 12 residues. The V end was cut by 2 bases, the J end by 3 bases, with 3 bases between. The CDR3: CASSQYTDTQYF. In DNA, the CDR3 is TGCGCCAGCAGCCAATATACAGATACGCAGTATTTT.

CDR3 in DNA: TGTGCCTGTTGGCCCCTAGCGGCCAGCACAGATACGCAGTATTTT. Protein sequence: CACWPLAASTDTQYF. The rearrangement joins TRBV30 to TRBJ2-3; 7 bases line up with TRBD2. V trimming: 6 bases; J trimming: 0 bases; junction bases outside the gene matches: 9. Germline V gives CDR1 GTSNPN, CDR2 SVGIG (reference sequence). The length of the CDR3 is 15 residues.

This chain joins TRBV7-2 and TRBJ2-3; 11 bases align to TRBD2. The CDR3 spans 17 residues. Germline V gene sequence: CDR1 SGHTA, CDR2 FQGNSA. Losses at the gene ends were 5 bases for V and 2 bases for J; bases not matched to a gene: 9. The chain's CDR3 is CASSPQRLAGSTDTQYF. The CDR3 DNA reads as TGTGCCAGCAGCCCGCAAAGACTAGCGGGGTCCACAGATACGCAGTATTTT.

The rearrangement links TRBV27 to TRBJ2-7; 9 bases agree with TRBD2. The V gene end was trimmed by 9 bases and the J gene end by 2 bases; junction bases not matched to a gene: 11. Germline V gene sequence: CDR1 MNHEY, CDR2 SMNVEV (reference sequence). The CDR3 is made up of 15 amino acids. CDR3 sequence: CASQDGGRAPYEQYF. In DNA form, the CDR3 reads TGTGCCAGTCAGGATGGCGGGAGGGCCCCCTACGAGCAGTACTTC.

V is TRBV2 and J is TRBJ2-7, with 8 bases fitting TRBD1. Germline CDR1 and CDR2: SNHLY and FYNNEI. There are 14 residues in the CDR3. V gave up 6 bases and J gave up 4 bases; unmatched junction bases: 8. CDR3 protein: CASRGQGQGYEQYF. The CDR3, as DNA: TGTGCCAGCAGAGGACAGGGTCAAGGTTACGAGCAGTACTTC. Looking up the rest from reference TRBV2 and TRBJ2-7 gives the full variable domain: EPEVTQTPSHQVTQMGQEVILRCVPISNHLYFYWYRQILGQKVEFLVSFYNNEISEKSEIFDDQFSVERPDGSNFTLKIRSTKLEDSAMYFCASRGQGQGYEQYFGPGTRLTVT.

J is TRBJ1-1 and V is TRBV27; 9 nucleotides line up with TRBD1. CDR3 length: 13 residues. From germline, CDR1 is MNHEY and CDR2 SMNVEV (reference sequence). The ends lost 8 bases at V and 3 bases at J; junction bases unmatched: 4. CDR3 protein: CASGWTGDTEAFF. The CDR3 coding sequence is TGTGCCAGCGGATGGACAGGGGACACTGAAGCTTTCTTT.

This chain links TRBV29-1 with TRBJ1-5, with D uncertain. The CDR3 runs to 13 residues. Trimming took 1 base from V and 7 from J, leaving 11 bases between them. Germline values: CDR1 SQVTM, CDR2 ANQGSEA. The CDR3 coding sequence is TGCAGCGTTGAAGCGGGTGTTGGGCAGCCCCAGCATTTT. It encodes CSVEAGVGQPQHF.

This rearrangement joins TRBV23-1 to TRBJ2-7; D possibly corresponds to TRBD2 (6 bases). TRBV23-1 is identified as an open reading frame with a role that is uncertain. The CDR3 length is 17 residues. The V gene lost 0 bases and the J gene lost 0 bases, with 15 bases spanning the gap. The CDR3 region has the DNA TGCGCCAGCAGTCAATCGGAGGGCACTCGGGACTCCTACGAGCAGTACTTC. Its protein is CASSQSEGTRDSYEQYF.

This chain joins TRBV19 and TRBJ2-7; 9 bases align to TRBD2. Germline-derived CDR1 and CDR2 are LNHDA and SQIVND (reference sequence). J gave up 0 bases and V 5 bases, and 5 bases lay outside the gene matches. The CDR3 extends over 15 amino acids. Here the CDR3 DNA reads TGTGCCAGTAGTTCGGGTAGCGGGAGCTCCTACGAGCAGTACTTC. Protein: CASSSGSGSSYEQYF.

The CDR3 here is CASTPDRALQPQHF. CDR3 coding DNA: TGTGCCAGCACCCCCGACAGGGCTTTACAGCCCCAGCATTTT. J is TRBJ1-5 and V is TRBV18, with 7 nucleotides matching TRBD1. V shed 8 bases, J shed 7 bases, and the junction held 11 bases outside the gene matches. The CDR3 length is 14 residues. Germline V gene lookup returns CDR1 KGHSH and CDR2 LQKENI.

The rearrangement links TRBV5-6 to TRBJ1-5, with D unclear. Per the germline V gene, CDR1 is SGHDT and CDR2 is YYEEEE. The CDR3 extends over 14 amino acids. V was cut by 1 base and J by 7 bases, with 12 bases left in between. The CDR3, as DNA: TGTGCCAGCAGCTTGCGCAACGTCCGGCAGCCCCAGCATTTT. It encodes CASSLRNVRQPQHF.

The chain joins TRBV7-9 to TRBJ1-3, with D possibly TRBD1 on 5 matching bases. The CDR3 length is 14 residues. Per germline, CDR1 SEHNR and CDR2 FQNEAQ (reference sequence). Trimming took off 3 bases at V and 4 bases at J, with 10 bases between the two ends. In DNA form, the CDR3 reads TGTGCCAGCAGCTTGGGGAGGGGCGGAAACACCATATATTTT. This translates into CASSLGRGGNTIYF.

This chain uses TRBV27 with TRBJ2-1, with a tentative D call TRBD2 (6 bases). The CDR3 has 18 amino acids. CDR1 is MNHEY and CDR2 is SMNVEV in the germline V gene (reference sequence). Trimming removed 4 bases from V and 0 bases from J, with 19 bases in between. This CDR3 reads CASSSPTPGTYSYNEQFF. CDR3 nucleotide sequence: TGTGCCAGCAGTTCGCCTACCCCCGGGACTTACTCCTACAATGAGCAGTTCTTC.

This chain uses TRBV6-5 with TRBJ2-7; 9 bases agree with TRBD2. CDR3 size: 15 residues. J was trimmed by 4 bases and V by 6 bases; bases with no gene match: 10. Looked up from germline, CDR1 is MNHEY and CDR2 is SVGAGI. The CDR3 reads CASRYTSGPGYEQYF. The CDR3 DNA reads TGTGCCAGCAGATATACTAGCGGGCCCGGTTACGAGCAGTACTTC.

The gene calls are TRBV4-3 and TRBJ2-5, with 8 positions matching TRBD1. The ends lost 1 base at V and 4 bases at J; junction bases unmatched: 14. Germline assignment: CDR1 LGHNA and CDR2 YSLEER. The CDR3 covers 18 residues. The CDR3 coding sequence is TGCGCCAGCAGCCAAGTAGACAGGGGAGTAACTCCTGGAGAGACCCAGTACTTC. Translating it yields CASSQVDRGVTPGETQYF.

The genes are TRBV5-6 and TRBJ2-1, with 12 bases aligning to TRBD1. Germline V CDR1 and CDR2: SGHDT, YYEEEE. The CDR3 is made up of 13 amino acids. With 6 bases clipped from V and 9 bases from J, the junction kept 4 bases outside the gene matches. The CDR3 here is CASKGQGASEQFF. DNA of the CDR3: TGTGCCAGCAAGGGACAGGGGGCAAGTGAGCAGTTCTTC.